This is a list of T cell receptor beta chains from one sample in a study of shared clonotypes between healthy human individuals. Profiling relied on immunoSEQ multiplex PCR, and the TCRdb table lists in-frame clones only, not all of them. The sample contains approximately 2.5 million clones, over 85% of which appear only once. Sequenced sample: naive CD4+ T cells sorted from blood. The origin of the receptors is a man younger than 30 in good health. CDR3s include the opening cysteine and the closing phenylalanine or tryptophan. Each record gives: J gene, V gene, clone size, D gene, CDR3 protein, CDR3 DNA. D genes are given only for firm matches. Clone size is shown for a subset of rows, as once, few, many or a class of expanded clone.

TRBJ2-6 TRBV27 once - CASSPGGPGANVLTF TGTGCCAGCAGTCCCGGTGGCCCTGGGGCCAACGTCCTGACTTTC
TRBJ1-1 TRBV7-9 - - CASSLMAAAEAFF TGTGCCAGCAGCTTAATGGCGGCAGCTGAAGCTTTCTTT
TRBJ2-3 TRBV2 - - CASSGGLWPDTQYF TGTGCCAGCAGTGGAGGGCTATGGCCAGATACGCAGTATTTT
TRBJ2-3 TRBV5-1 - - CASSFAPDTQYF TGCGCCAGCAGCTTTGCCCCAGATACGCAGTATTTT
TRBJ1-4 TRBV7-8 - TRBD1 CASSQWDSGEKLFF TGTGCCAGCAGCCAATGGGACAGTGGTGAAAAACTGTTTTTT
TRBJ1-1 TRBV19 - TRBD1 CASGTGGVGTEAFF TGTGCCAGCGGGACAGGGGGCGTGGGCACTGAAGCTTTCTTT
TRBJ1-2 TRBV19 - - CASSREQRGTYGYTF TGTGCCAGTAGTCGAGAACAGCGAGGTACCTATGGCTACACCTTC
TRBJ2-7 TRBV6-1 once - CASSEMDEQYF TGTGCCAGCAGTGAAATGGACGAGCAGTACTTC
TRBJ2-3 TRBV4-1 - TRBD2 CASSQASGGVGTDTQYF TGCGCCAGCAGCCAAGCGTCGGGGGGTGTTGGCACAGATACGCAGTATTTT
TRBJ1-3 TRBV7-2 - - CASSLRGWENTIYF TGTGCCAGCAGCTTGCGGGGGTGGGAAAACACCATATATTTT
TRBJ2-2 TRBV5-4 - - CASSRGRENTGELFF TGTGCCAGCAGCCGCGGCAGAGAGAACACCGGGGAGCTGTTTTTT
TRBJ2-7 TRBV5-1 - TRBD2 CASSRRSLASGDYEQYF TGCGCCAGCAGCAGACGGAGTTTGGCTAGCGGGGATTACGAGCAGTACTTC
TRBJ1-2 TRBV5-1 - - CASSLEGYGYTF TGCGCCAGCAGCTTAGAGGGCTATGGCTACACCTTC
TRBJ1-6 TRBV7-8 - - CASSEAAGVPPLHF TGTGCCAGCAGCGAAGCCGCAGGGGTCCCACCCCTCCACTTT
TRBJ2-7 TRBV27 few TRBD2 CASSSAGGYEQYF TGTGCCAGCAGTTCAGCGGGAGGCTACGAGCAGTACTTC
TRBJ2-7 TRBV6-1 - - CASSSVVGISYEQYF TGTGCCAGCAGCTCCGTAGTAGGGATCTCCTACGAGCAGTACTTC
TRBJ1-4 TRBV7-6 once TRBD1 CASTISQAGGHEKLFF TGTGCCAGCACCATTTCCCAAGCAGGGGGACATGAAAAACTGTTTTTT
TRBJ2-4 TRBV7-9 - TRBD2 CASSTPSGGAKNIQYF TGTGCCAGCAGCACCCCTAGCGGGGGAGCTAAAAACATTCAGTACTTC
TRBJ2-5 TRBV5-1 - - CASSPGDRQETQYF TGCGCCAGCAGCCCGGGGGACAGACAAGAGACCCAGTACTTC
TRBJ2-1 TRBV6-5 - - CASGKAQSRYEQFF TGTGCCAGCGGAAAAGCACAGTCGAGGTATGAGCAGTTCTTC
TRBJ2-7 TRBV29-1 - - CSVRTTGEQYF TGCAGCGTACGGACGACGGGCGAGCAGTACTTC
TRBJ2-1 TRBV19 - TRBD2 CASSIATRAGGEQFF TGTGCCAGTAGTATTGCAACTAGAGCGGGAGGTGAGCAGTTCTTC
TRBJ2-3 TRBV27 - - CASSFGQFTDTQYF TGTGCCAGCAGTTTTGGGCAGTTCACAGATACGCAGTATTTT
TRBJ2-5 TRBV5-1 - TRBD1 CASSPLGQQETQYF TGCGCCAGCAGCCCACTGGGACAGCAAGAGACCCAGTACTTC
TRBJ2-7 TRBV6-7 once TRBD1 CARNRGPVSYEQYF TGTGCCAGGAACAGGGGACCCGTCTCCTACGAGCAGTACTTC
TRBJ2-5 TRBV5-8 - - CASSPTISGTQYF TGTGCCAGCAGCCCGACTATCAGCGGGACCCAGTACTTC
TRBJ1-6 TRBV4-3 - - CASSQVSRGSPLHF TGCGCCAGCAGCCAAGTCTCGCGGGGTTCACCCCTCCACTTT
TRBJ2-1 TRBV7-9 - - CASSQRGGNNEQFF TGTGCCAGCAGCCAAAGGGGGGGAAACAATGAGCAGTTCTTC
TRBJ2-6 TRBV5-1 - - CASSAASGANVLTF TGCGCCAGCAGCGCGGCCTCTGGGGCCAACGTCCTGACTTTC
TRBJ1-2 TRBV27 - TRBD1 CASRGQGFGGYTF TGTGCCAGCAGGGGACAGGGGTTCGGCGGCTACACCTTC
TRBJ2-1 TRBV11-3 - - CASSLGNEQFF TGTGCCAGCAGCTTAGGGAATGAGCAGTTCTTC
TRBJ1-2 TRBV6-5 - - CASSRGPGDGYTF TGTGCCAGCAGTCGAGGCCCAGGGGATGGCTACACCTTC
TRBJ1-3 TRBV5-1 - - CASSLSGISSGNTIYF TGCGCCAGCAGCTTGTCAGGGATCAGCTCTGGAAACACCATATATTTT
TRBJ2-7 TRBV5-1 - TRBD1 CASSLSGQLSYEQYF TGCGCCAGCAGCCTATCGGGACAGCTCTCCTACGAGCAGTACTTC
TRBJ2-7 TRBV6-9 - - CASRRSPSRQYHEQYF TGTGCCAGCAGACGGTCCCCATCGAGACAGTACCACGAGCAGTACTTC
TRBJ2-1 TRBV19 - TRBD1 CASSTDRGHEQFF TGTGCCAGTAGTACCGACAGGGGCCATGAGCAGTTCTTC
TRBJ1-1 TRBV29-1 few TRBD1 CSVAVQGAGTEAFF TGCAGCGTCGCAGTACAGGGGGCAGGCACTGAAGCTTTCTTT